The source of this TCR beta chain is a study of blood T cell repertoires in COVID-19. For recovered donors of Cohort 3, there were two negative PCRs, clearance, or symptom resolution. The CDR3 length is 17 residues. Germline lookup yields CDR1 KGHDR and CDR2 SFDVKD. Trimming at V came to 4 bases and at J to 3 bases, leaving 11 bases not matched to a gene. The protocol was immunoSEQ multiplex PCR, while the TCRdb copy is restricted to in-frame clones and leaves out a portion. Of almost 250,000 clones detected, approximately 90% appear once; the ten largest clones hold about 4%. The chain has TRBV24-1 and TRBJ2-1, with 7 bases aligning to TRBD1. The sample consisted of PBMCs or T cells enriched from blood (not recorded which). This sequence originates from a woman in her 30s who had recovered from COVID-19. In DNA, the CDR3 is TGTGCCACCAGTGACCCAAACGACAGGGTTGACTACAATGAGCAGTTCTTC. Its translation is CATSDPNDRVDYNEQFF.